A selection of T cell receptor beta chains follows, all from one sample in a study of CD8 T cells in Susac syndrome. Using its own MiXCR run on the immunoSEQ multiplex PCR reads, TCRdb lists one record per CDR3 protein. The sample shows some 300,000 distinct CDR3 sequences, approximately 85% of them seen only once. Sample: CD8+ T cells from PBMCs. The receptors stem from a human donor with multiple sclerosis. The CDR3 runs from the conserved cysteine through the conserved F or W. Each record gives: clone size, V gene, J gene, D gene, CDR3 protein, CDR3 DNA. D genes are given only for firm matches. Expanded clones get a size class; other rows say once, few or many, or leave the size out.

>-|TRBV29-1|TRBJ2-7|-
CSVDRHSYEQYF
TGCAGCGTTGATCGGCATTCCTACGAGCAGTACTTC
>-|TRBV25-1|TRBJ1-1|TRBD1
CASNRGPEAFF
TGTGCCAGCAACAGGGGACCTGAAGCTTTCTTT
>-|TRBV27|TRBJ2-7|TRBD2
CASSFLTSGDEQYF
TGTGCCAGCAGTTTTTTGACTAGCGGCGACGAGCAGTACTTC
>once|TRBV11-2|TRBJ2-1|TRBD2
CASSSGLAVHEQFF
TGTGCCAGCAGCTCCGGACTAGCGGTCCATGAGCAGTTCTTC
>-|TRBV11-2|TRBJ2-3|TRBD2
CASSLTAGEGSTDTQYF
TGTGCCAGCAGCTTGACAGCGGGAGAGGGGAGCACAGATACGCAGTATTTT
>-|TRBV4-3|TRBJ2-7|TRBD1
CASSQAGQGVYEQYF
TGCGCCAGCAGCCAGGCGGGACAGGGCGTTTACGAGCAGTACTTC
>-|TRBV4-3|TRBJ2-3|TRBD2
CASSQGPSGRADTQYF
TGCGCCAGCAGCCAAGGACCTAGCGGGAGAGCAGATACGCAGTATTTT
>few|TRBV6-1|TRBJ1-2|-
CASSVQEPYANYGYTF
TGTGCCAGCAGCGTCCAGGAACCCTATGCTAACTATGGCTACACCTTC
>-|TRBV15|TRBJ2-1|TRBD2
CATSYRLADNEQFF
TGTGCCACCAGCTACCGACTAGCGGACAATGAGCAGTTCTTC
>-|TRBV11-2|TRBJ2-1|TRBD1
CASSFPGQGRDNEQFF
TGTGCCAGCAGCTTCCCGGGACAGGGGAGGGACAATGAGCAGTTCTTC
>-|TRBV11-2|TRBJ2-7|TRBD1
CASSLWAGGSYGQYF
TGTGCCAGCAGCTTGTGGGCAGGGGGCTCCTACGGGCAGTACTTC
>-|TRBV19|TRBJ2-7|TRBD2
CASSHGLAGWYEQYF
TGTGCCAGTAGCCACGGACTAGCGGGATGGTACGAGCAGTACTTC